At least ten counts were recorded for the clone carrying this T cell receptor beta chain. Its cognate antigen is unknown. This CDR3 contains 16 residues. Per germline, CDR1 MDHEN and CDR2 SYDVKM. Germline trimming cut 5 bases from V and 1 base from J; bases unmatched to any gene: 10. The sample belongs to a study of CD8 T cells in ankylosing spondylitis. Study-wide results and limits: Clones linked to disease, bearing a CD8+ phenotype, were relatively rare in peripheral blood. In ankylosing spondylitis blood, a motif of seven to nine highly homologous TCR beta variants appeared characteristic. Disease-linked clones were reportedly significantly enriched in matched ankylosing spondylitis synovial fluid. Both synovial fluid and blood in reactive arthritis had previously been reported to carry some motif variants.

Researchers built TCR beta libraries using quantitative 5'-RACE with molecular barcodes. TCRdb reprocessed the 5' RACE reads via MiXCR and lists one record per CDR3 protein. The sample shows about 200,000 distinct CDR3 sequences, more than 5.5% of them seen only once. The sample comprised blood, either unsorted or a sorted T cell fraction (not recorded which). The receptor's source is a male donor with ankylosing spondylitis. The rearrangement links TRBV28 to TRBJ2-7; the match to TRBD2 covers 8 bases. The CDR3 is CASSGPRLAGSYEQYF. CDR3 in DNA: TGTGCCAGCAGTGGACCCAGGCTAGCGGGTTCCTACGAGCAGTACTTC.